The TCR beta chain described here comes from a study of siplizumab effects on memory and regulatory T cells. This clone was counted between two and nine times. The antigen remains unidentified. The germline gives CDR1 SNHLY, CDR2 FYNNEI. The CDR3 extends over 14 amino acids. V lost 5 bases and J 4 bases, leaving 14 bases between the germline ends. Study results and limitations: Poor capture below about 10^-5 frequency left most alloreactive clones unmapped to unstimulated subsets. Reactions containing siplizumab showed mappable alloreactive CD4+ clones averaging approximately 66% Treg-derived, versus 25% to 30% in controls.

Per sample, 80,000 to 100,000 TCR templates underwent assay. This table comes from immunoSEQ multiplex PCR, and its TCRdb copy is limited to in-frame clones, with some not included. Of about 110,000 clones listed, about 91% were seen once; the top ten hold under 0.75%. The receptor was isolated from a human donor in good health. Sequencing was performed on Tregs sorted from blood. This chain uses TRBV2 with TRBJ1-1; D is possibly TRBD1 (6 bases). CDR3 nucleotide sequence: TGTGCCAGCAGTCTACAGGGCGGTTTCACTGAAGCTTTCTTT. This gives the protein CASSLQGGFTEAFF.